The 10 T cell receptor beta chains given below trace back to one sample, sequenced in a study of OX40 agonist ivuxolimab in advanced cancers. Assay used: immunoSEQ multiplex PCR; TCRdb lists only in-frame clones, some missing. The data show over 50,000 clones, about 92% seen once. This specimen was CD4+ or CD8+ T cells sorted from blood, taken in a trial of the OX40 agonist ivuxolimab. These receptors were obtained from an adult with an advanced solid tumor such as melanoma, head and neck, liver or kidney cancer.

J is TRBJ2-6 and V is TRBV28; D not certain. The CDR3 contains 14 residues. V was cut by 9 bases and J by 0 bases, with 9 bases left in between. CDR1 is MDHEN, CDR2 SYDVKM, per germline. The CDR3 protein is CARRHTSGANVLTF. CDR3 DNA sequence: TGTGCCAGGCGCCACACCTCTGGGGCCAACGTCCTGACTTTC.

The chain recombines TRBV6-5 with TRBJ2-7; the D is unclear. The CDR3 length is 14 residues. V lost 0 bases and J 3 bases, leaving 9 bases between the germline ends. The germline gives CDR1 MNHEY, CDR2 SVGAGI. The CDR3 sequence: CASSYSMENYEQYF. The DNA for the CDR3 is TGTGCCAGCAGTTACTCGATGGAAAACTACGAGCAGTACTTC.

V and J are TRBV20-1 and TRBJ1-1; D may be TRBD1 (6 bases). Germline assignment: CDR1 DFQATT and CDR2 SNEGSKA (reference sequence). The germline V and J ends were trimmed by 4 bases and 6 bases, with 9 bases remaining between them. The CDR3 has 11 residues. The DNA of the CDR3 is TGCAGTGCTAAAAGGGGGGCTGAAGCTTTCTTT. As protein: CSAKRGAEAFF.

This rearrangement joins TRBV5-4 to TRBJ2-1; D ambiguous. The V and J ends lost 0 bases and 6 bases respectively, with 7 bases between them. The CDR3 consists of 13 residues. The germline V gene encodes CDR1 SGHNT and CDR2 YYREEE (reference sequence). CDR3 protein: CASSLEVTNEQFF. For the CDR3, the DNA is TGTGCCAGCAGCTTGGAAGTAACCAATGAGCAGTTCTTC.

The V call is TRBV6-5, the J call TRBJ1-1; no clear D gene. This CDR3 has 12 residues. The germline gives CDR1 MNHEY, CDR2 SVGAGI. With 9 bases removed from V and 3 bases from J, the gap between germline ends came to 11 bases. CDR3 in amino acids: CASRAWDTEAFF. CDR3 nucleotide sequence: TGTGCCAGTCGAGCATGGGACACTGAAGCTTTCTTT.

The chain employs TRBV4-3 and TRBJ2-3; no clear D. V dropped 0 bases and J dropped 0 bases, with 10 bases sitting between them. The germline CDR1 and CDR2 sequences are LGHNA and YSLEER. The CDR3 runs to 16 residues. CDR3 nucleotide sequence: TGCGCCAGCAGCCAAGATCCCCCACCTAGCACAGATACGCAGTATTTT. Translating gives CASSQDPPPSTDTQYF.

The chain uses TRBV30 and TRBJ1-2; TRBD1 matches at 10 bases. This CDR3 is built from 15 residues. The germline V gene has CDR1 GTSNPN and CDR2 SVGIG (reference sequence). V gave up 5 bases and J gave up 3 bases; unmatched junction bases: 9. CDR3 in amino acids: CAWHSGQGEHYGYTF. The CDR3, as DNA: TGTGCCTGGCACAGCGGACAGGGGGAACACTATGGCTACACCTTC.

The genes are TRBV2 and TRBJ2-7; D remains ambiguous. Trimming took off 7 bases at V and 1 base at J, with 2 bases between the two ends. Looked up from germline, CDR1 is SNHLY and CDR2 is FYNNEI. The CDR3 extends over 10 amino acids. Here the CDR3 reads CASMSYEQYF. The DNA of the CDR3 is TGTGCCAGCATGTCCTACGAGCAGTACTTC.

The V and J genes are TRBV27 and TRBJ2-1, with TRBD2 matching 11 bases. The CDR3 is 15 residues long. Losses at the gene ends were 7 bases for V and 1 base for J; bases not matched to a gene: 3. Germline-derived CDR1 and CDR2 are MNHEY and SMNVEV (reference sequence). The CDR3 loop is CASMIAGGSYNEQFF. The CDR3 DNA reads TGTGCCAGCATGATAGCGGGGGGGTCCTACAATGAGCAGTTCTTC.

V gene TRBV4-1 combines with J gene TRBJ1-5; D remains unclear. In germline, CDR1 is MGHRA, CDR2 YSYEKL. CDR3 length: 15 residues. Trimming left V 2 bases short and J 2 bases short, with 10 bases between. CDR3 loop: CASSQPGGRNQPQHF. The CDR3 DNA reads TGCGCCAGCAGCCAACCAGGAGGTCGCAATCAGCCCCAGCATTTT.